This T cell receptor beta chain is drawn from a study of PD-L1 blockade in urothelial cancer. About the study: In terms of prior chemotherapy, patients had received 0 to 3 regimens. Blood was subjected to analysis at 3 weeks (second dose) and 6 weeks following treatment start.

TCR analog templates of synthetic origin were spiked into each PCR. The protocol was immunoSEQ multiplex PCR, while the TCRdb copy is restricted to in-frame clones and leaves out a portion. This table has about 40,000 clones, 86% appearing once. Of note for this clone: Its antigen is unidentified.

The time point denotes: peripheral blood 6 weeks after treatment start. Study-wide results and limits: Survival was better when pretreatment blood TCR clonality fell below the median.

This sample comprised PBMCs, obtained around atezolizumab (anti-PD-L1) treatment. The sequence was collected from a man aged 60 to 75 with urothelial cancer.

CDR3 in amino acids: CASSQGRGNSYEQYF. Written as DNA, the CDR3 is TGCGCCAGCAGCCAAGGTCGGGGGAACTCCTACGAGCAGTACTTC. The rearrangement uses TRBV4-3 and TRBJ2-7; D is perhaps TRBD2 (6 bases). V dropped 1 base and J dropped 0 bases, with 10 bases sitting between them. CDR1 and CDR2 from the germline V gene are LGHNA and YSLEER. The CDR3 is 15 amino acids.